The 5 T cell receptor beta chains below were found in one sample sequenced in a study of CD8+ T cells in alopecia areata. Treatment described: oral pan-JAK inhibitor, 5-10 mg twice daily. Extraction and reverse transcription of RNA yielded cDNA as the sequencing template. The data were produced by immunoSEQ multiplex PCR, yet TCRdb's version contains in-frame clones alone and is incomplete. This sample has about 180,000 clones, with about 47% found just once. The specimen was CD8+ T cells sorted from blood, collected around week 54, from a patient treated with tofacitinib. The receptors originated from a human donor with alopecia areata.

The chain is built from TRBV7-2 and TRBJ2-3; no definite D call. V was pared by 5 bases and J by 3 bases, with 9 bases between. This CDR3 has 13 amino acids. Looked up from germline, CDR1 is SGHTA and CDR2 is FQGNSA. The CDR3 nucleotides read TGTGCCAGCAGCCCCCATAGTACAGATACGCAGTATTTT. It specifies CASSPHSTDTQYF.

The chain carries TRBV27 and TRBJ2-2; TRBD2 is a possible D gene (6 bases). The germline V gene has CDR1 MNHEY and CDR2 SMNVEV (reference sequence). Trimming pared 5 bases from V and 6 bases from J, leaving 16 bases between. This CDR3 is built from 15 residues. In DNA, the CDR3 is TGTGCCAGCAGTCCCCTTGGTGGCGGGGCCGGGGAGCTGTTTTTT. Translated: CASSPLGGGAGELFF.

This clone has just a few counts. The gene calls are TRBV7-9 and TRBJ1-2; TRBD1 might be the D (6 bases). Germline V gives CDR1 SEHNR, CDR2 FQNEAQ (reference sequence). CDR3 size: 17 residues. V was cut by 5 bases and J by 0 bases, with 19 bases left in between. CDR3 sequence (DNA): TGTGCCAGCAGCCTCCGGACAGATCGCTCTTCTAACTATGGCTACACCTTC. Residues: CASSLRTDRSSNYGYTF.

The CDR3 region is CASSPELTAEAFF. CDR3 coding DNA: TGTGCCAGTAGTCCCGAATTGACTGCTGAAGCTTTCTTT. The chain employs TRBV19 and TRBJ1-1; the D is unclear. The CDR3 is 13 residues long. Germline V CDR1 and CDR2: LNHDA, SQIVND (reference sequence). Trimming left V 5 bases short and J 6 bases short, with 13 bases between. The complete variable domain, with remaining parts taken from reference TRBV19 and TRBJ1-1, reads DGGITQSPKYLFRKEGQNVTLSCEQNLNHDAMYWYRQDPGQGLRLIYYSQIVNDFQKGDIAEGYSVSREKKESFPLTVTSAQKNPTAFYLCASSPELTAEAFFGQGTRLTVV.

This clone was found a few times. This CDR3 is CASSSPTGKALSGANVLTF. The CDR3 DNA sequence: TGTGCCAGCAGCTCGCCAACAGGGAAAGCCCTCTCTGGGGCCAACGTCCTGACTTTC. This chain uses TRBV7-9 with TRBJ2-6; D may be TRBD1 (6 bases). The ends were cut back, 4 bases at V and 0 bases at J, with 19 bases in the middle. In germline, CDR1 is SEHNR, CDR2 FQNEAQ (reference sequence). The CDR3 consists of 19 residues.